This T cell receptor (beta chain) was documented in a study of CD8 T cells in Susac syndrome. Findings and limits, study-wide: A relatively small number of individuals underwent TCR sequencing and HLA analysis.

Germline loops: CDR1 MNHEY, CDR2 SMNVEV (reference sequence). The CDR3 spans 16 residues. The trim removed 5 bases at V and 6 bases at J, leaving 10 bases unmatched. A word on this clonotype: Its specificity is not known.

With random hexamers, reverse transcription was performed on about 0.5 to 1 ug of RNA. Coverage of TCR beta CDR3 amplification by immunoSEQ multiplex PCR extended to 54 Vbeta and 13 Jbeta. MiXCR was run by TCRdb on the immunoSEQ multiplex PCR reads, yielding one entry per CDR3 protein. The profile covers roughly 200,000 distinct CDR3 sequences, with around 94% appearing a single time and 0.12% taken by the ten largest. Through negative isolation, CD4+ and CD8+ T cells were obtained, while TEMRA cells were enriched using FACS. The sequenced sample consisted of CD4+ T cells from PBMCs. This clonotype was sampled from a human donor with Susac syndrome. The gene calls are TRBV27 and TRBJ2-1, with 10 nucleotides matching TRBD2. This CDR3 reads CASSRAGGRESNEQFF. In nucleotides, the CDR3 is TGTGCCAGCAGTCGAGCGGGGGGGCGAGAATCCAATGAGCAGTTCTTC.